A selection of T cell receptor beta chains follows, all from one sample in a study of blood T cell repertoires in COVID-19. The assay was immunoSEQ multiplex PCR, and TCRdb's table has in-frame clones only and misses some. The sample has some 220,000 clones, roughly 82% seen once. What was sequenced was peripheral blood. These receptor sequences come from a man aged 45-65 years with active or convalescent COVID-19. Each CDR3 is given with its conserved first and last residue. Each record gives: V gene, clone size, J gene, D gene, CDR3 DNA, CDR3 protein. A D gene is named only where the DNA matches it firmly. Size values are once, few and many counts, or a class for expanded clones, and some rows have none.

TRBV7-3	.	TRBJ1-1	.	TGTGCCAGCAGCCCTCACCCACAGGGTCGAGCTTTCTTT	CASSPHPQGRAFF
TRBV28	.	TRBJ2-3	.	TGTGCCAGCAGTTCACCAGGAAGCACAGATACGCAGTATTTT	CASSSPGSTDTQYF
TRBV19	.	TRBJ2-3	TRBD2	TGTGCCAGTAGTTACCGGGACTACGGTCCGGATACGCAGTATTTT	CASSYRDYGPDTQYF
TRBV2	.	TRBJ1-1	.	TGTGCCAGCAGTGAATACTCCTTGGACACTGAAGCTTTCTTT	CASSEYSLDTEAFF
TRBV25-1	.	TRBJ1-2	TRBD1	TGTGCCAGCAGTGAGACAGGGGGCTGGGAAGGCTACACCTTC	CASSETGGWEGYTF
TRBV7-9	.	TRBJ1-2	TRBD1	TGTGCCAGCAGCATAGCGGGGACAGGGAACTATGGCTACACCTTC	CASSIAGTGNYGYTF
TRBV19	once	TRBJ2-1	TRBD2	TGTGCCAGTAGTAGGGTCCAAGCGGGAGGATACAATGAGCAGTTCTTC	CASSRVQAGGYNEQFF
TRBV10-3	.	TRBJ2-3	TRBD2	TGTGCCATCAGCACAACGCTAGTAGCGGGGGGCCAGGGCACAGATACGCAGTATTTT	CAISTTLVAGGQGTDTQYF
TRBV29-1	.	TRBJ1-1	TRBD1	TGCAGCGTCCAGACAGGGGCGGGGTTCCCAGCTTTCTTT	CSVQTGAGFPAFF
TRBV18	.	TRBJ2-2	.	TGTGCCAGCTCACCACTTAGGGAGTCCGGGGAGCTGTTTTTT	CASSPLRESGELFF
TRBV10-3	.	TRBJ1-4	TRBD1	TGTGCCATCAGTGAGTCCGGGACAGGGTTTGAAAAACTGTTTTTT	CAISESGTGFEKLFF
TRBV27	.	TRBJ2-3	.	TGTGCCAGCAGTTTAAACAGGGATGATACGCAGTATTTT	CASSLNRDDTQYF
TRBV2	.	TRBJ1-2	.	TGTGCCAGCACCTTCTCCCCGACAGGCTCCTATGGCTACACCTTC	CASTFSPTGSYGYTF
TRBV3-1/TRBV3-2	.	TRBJ2-5	.	TGTGCCAGCAGCCAAGCGCAGGGACAAGAGACCCAGTACTTC	CASSQAQGQETQYF
TRBV29-1	.	TRBJ1-1	TRBD1	TGCAGCGTTGGAACAGGGGGCGTAGCAGCTTTCTTT	CSVGTGGVAAFF
TRBV7-3	once	TRBJ1-2	TRBD1	TGTGCCAGCAGCTTAAACCCTGGGACAGGGGATGGCTACACCTTC	CASSLNPGTGDGYTF
TRBV7-8	.	TRBJ1-3	TRBD1	TGTGCCAGCAGCTCACCACAGGGGGACTCTGGAAACACCATATATTTT	CASSSPQGDSGNTIYF
TRBV6-5	.	TRBJ2-1	TRBD1	TGTGCCAGCAGCGGACAGGGACGGTGGAATGAGCAGTTCTTC	CASSGQGRWNEQFF
TRBV3-1/TRBV3-2	.	TRBJ2-2	.	TGTGCCAGCAGCCATAGCCGGGGGGAGCTGTTTTTT	CASSHSRGELFF
TRBV10-3	.	TRBJ1-2	.	TGTGCCATCAGCGACAGTGGGTATGGCTACACCTTC	CAISDSGYGYTF
TRBV6-5	.	TRBJ1-1	.	TGTGCCAGCAGTTATGGGACACGCTTGAACACTGAAGCTTTCTTT	CASSYGTRLNTEAFF
TRBV4-1	.	TRBJ2-1	TRBD2	TGCGCCAGCAGCCAAGAGGAGACTAGCACCTACAATGAGCAGTTCTTC	CASSQEETSTYNEQFF
TRBV5-1	.	TRBJ2-1	TRBD2	TGCGCCAGCAGCTTGAGGCTAGCGGCTTACAATGAGCAGTTCTTC	CASSLRLAAYNEQFF
TRBV5-1	.	TRBJ1-3	.	TGCGCCAGCAGCCCAGGCAGCTCTGGAAACACCATATATTTT	CASSPGSSGNTIYF
TRBV5-1	.	TRBJ2-3	TRBD1	TGCGCCAGCAGCTTGGGGGACAGGGCTAAAGATACGCAGTATTTT	CASSLGDRAKDTQYF
TRBV10-2	.	TRBJ1-6	TRBD1	TGCGCCAGCAGTGAGGGACAGGGGAGATGGAGGAATAATTCACCCCTCCACTTT	CASSEGQGRWRNNSPLHF
TRBV6-1	.	TRBJ2-2	TRBD2	TGTGCCAGCAGTGCAGGGTACGGATTGGGAGGGACCGGGGAGCTGTTTTTT	CASSAGYGLGGTGELFF
TRBV23-1	few	TRBJ1-1	.	TGCGCAGATGGTGTCAGGGGTTGCACTGAAGCTTTCTTT	CADGVRGCTEAFF
TRBV7-9	.	TRBJ1-3	.	TGTGCCAGCAGCTTACGGGGGACGGCTGGAAACACCATATATTTT	CASSLRGTAGNTIYF
TRBV19	.	TRBJ2-5	.	TGTGCCAGTAGTATAGAGGCCTCCTCCCTGGGCGTGGAGACCCAGTACTTC	CASSIEASSLGVETQYF
TRBV6-4	.	TRBJ1-5	.	TGTGCCAGCAGGGGCCTAGGGGGACACAATCAGCCCCAGCATTTT	CASRGLGGHNQPQHF
TRBV10-3	.	TRBJ2-2	TRBD2	TGTGCCATCAGGATAACAGCGACTAGCGGGAGAACCGGGGAGCTGTTTTTT	CAIRITATSGRTGELFF
TRBV5-1	.	TRBJ1-6	.	TGCGCCAGCAGCTTCGGGAGGGGGGATAATTCACCCCTCCACTTT	CASSFGRGDNSPLHF
TRBV19	.	TRBJ2-7	.	TGTGCCAGTAGTTTGCCAGGGCTCTCCTACGAGCAGTACTTC	CASSLPGLSYEQYF
TRBV19	.	TRBJ1-2	.	TGTGCCAGTAGTATAACAGGAAGTGGAGACTATGGCTACACCTTC	CASSITGSGDYGYTF
TRBV5-1	.	TRBJ1-3	.	TGCGCCAGCAGCTTTTCTGACATGGGCTCTGGAAACACCATATATTTT	CASSFSDMGSGNTIYF
TRBV7-2	.	TRBJ2-3	.	TGTGCCAGCAGCTTAGCAGCGGACACAGATACGCAGTATTTT	CASSLAADTDTQYF
TRBV20-1	.	TRBJ2-5	.	TGCAGTCCCTGTAGCCAAGAGACCCAGTACTTC	CSPCSQETQYF
TRBV5-1	.	TRBJ2-1	TRBD2	TGCGCCAGCAGCCGAGAGGCGTCTAGCGGATACAATGAGCAGTTCTTC	CASSREASSGYNEQFF
TRBV27	.	TRBJ1-5	.	TGTGCCAGCAGTTTAGCGGGACTCAATCAGCCCCAGCATTTT	CASSLAGLNQPQHF
TRBV7-2	.	TRBJ1-5	.	TGTGCCAGCAGCTTAGTATCGAGTCCGCAGCCCCAGCATTTT	CASSLVSSPQPQHF